This is a list of T cell receptor beta chains from one sample in a study of blood T cell repertoires in COVID-19. Method: immunoSEQ multiplex PCR; TCRdb's copy keeps in-frame clones and lacks some. Here the sample spans tens of thousands of clones, approximately 80% being singletons. Sequenced: peripheral blood. The source of these receptors is a man aged 25 to 40 with COVID-19, enrolled during active disease. Each CDR3 is given with its conserved first and last residue. The D gene is left open where the match is weak. Some rows have no size entry. The others give once, few or many, or a class for an expanded clone.

V gene: TRBV14
D gene: TRBD2
clone size: .
CDR3 length: 15
J gene: TRBJ2-3
CDR3 protein: CASSQGLAGTDTQYF
CDR3 DNA: TGTGCCAGCAGCCAAGGACTAGCGGGAACGGATACGCAGTATTTT

V gene: TRBV30
D gene: TRBD1
clone size: .
CDR3 length: 12
J gene: TRBJ1-2
CDR3 protein: CAWSRQGDGYTF
CDR3 DNA: TGTGCCTGGAGTAGGCAGGGGGATGGCTACACCTTC

V gene: TRBV2
D gene: TRBD2
clone size: .
CDR3 length: 16
J gene: TRBJ2-2
CDR3 protein: CASTQGLAGNTGELFF
CDR3 DNA: TGTGCCAGCACCCAGGGTCTAGCGGGGAACACCGGGGAGCTGTTTTTT

V gene: TRBV24-1
D gene: TRBD2
clone size: once
CDR3 length: 15
J gene: TRBJ2-5
CDR3 protein: CATSDHGTRAGTQYF
CDR3 DNA: TGTGCCACCAGTGACCATGGGACTAGGGCGGGGACCCAGTACTTC

V gene: TRBV19
D gene: .
clone size: few
CDR3 length: 16
J gene: TRBJ2-1
CDR3 protein: CASSMETAYPSNEQFF
CDR3 DNA: TGTGCCAGTAGTATGGAGACAGCTTATCCTTCCAATGAGCAGTTCTTC

V gene: TRBV18
D gene: .
clone size: .
CDR3 length: 12
J gene: TRBJ1-1
CDR3 protein: CASSPTDTEAFF
CDR3 DNA: TGTGCCAGCTCTCCAACGGACACTGAAGCTTTCTTT

V gene: TRBV19
D gene: TRBD1
clone size: .
CDR3 length: 15
J gene: TRBJ2-5
CDR3 protein: CASSPGAGGQETQYF
CDR3 DNA: TGTGCCAGTAGTCCCGGGGCAGGGGGCCAAGAGACCCAGTACTTC

V gene: TRBV15
D gene: TRBD2
clone size: .
CDR3 length: 16
J gene: TRBJ2-3
CDR3 protein: CATSTSGSRGTDTQYF
CDR3 DNA: TGTGCCACCAGCACTAGCGGAAGCCGAGGGACAGATACGCAGTATTTT

V gene: TRBV4-1
D gene: .
clone size: once
CDR3 length: 14
J gene: TRBJ1-2
CDR3 protein: CASSQVQVVYGYTF
CDR3 DNA: TGCGCCAGCAGCCAAGTGCAGGTAGTTTATGGCTACACCTTC

V gene: TRBV6-2/TRBV6-3
D gene: .
clone size: .
CDR3 length: 17
J gene: TRBJ2-6
CDR3 protein: CASSWSAHSSGANVLTF
CDR3 DNA: TGTGCCAGCAGTTGGTCCGCACACAGCTCTGGGGCCAACGTCCTGACTTTC